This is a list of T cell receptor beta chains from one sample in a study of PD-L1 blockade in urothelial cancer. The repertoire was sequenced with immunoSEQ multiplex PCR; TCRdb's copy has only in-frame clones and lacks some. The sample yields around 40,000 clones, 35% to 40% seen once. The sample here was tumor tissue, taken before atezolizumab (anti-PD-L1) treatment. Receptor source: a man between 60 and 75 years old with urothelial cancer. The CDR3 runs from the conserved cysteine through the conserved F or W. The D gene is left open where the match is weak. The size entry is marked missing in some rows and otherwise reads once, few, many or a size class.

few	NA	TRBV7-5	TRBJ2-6	TGTGCCAGCAGCTTAGAAATCAGGCCCCCTGGGGCCAACGTCCTGACTTTC	CASSLEIRPPGANVLTF
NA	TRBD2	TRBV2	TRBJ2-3	TGTGCCAGCACAACTAGCGGAGCTAGCACAGATACGCAGTATTTT	CASTTSGASTDTQYF
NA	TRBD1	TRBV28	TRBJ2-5	TGTGCCAGCGGGGGACCCGGGACAGGGGTGGAGACCCAGTACTTC	CASGGPGTGVETQYF
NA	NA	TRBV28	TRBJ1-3	TGTGCCAGCGTGGGCAGGATCTCTGGAAACACCATATATTTT	CASVGRISGNTIYF
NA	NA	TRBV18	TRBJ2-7	TGTGCCAGCTCACCAATGACGGGCAGTTCCTACGAGCAGTACTTC	CASSPMTGSSYEQYF
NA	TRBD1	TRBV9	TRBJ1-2	TGTGCCAGCAGTGGACAGGTCTATGGCTACACCTTC	CASSGQVYGYTF
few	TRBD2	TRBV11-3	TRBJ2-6	TGTGCCAGCAGCTCGTCGGCCGGGACTAGCGGGTATGGGGCCAACGTCCTGACTTTC	CASSSSAGTSGYGANVLTF
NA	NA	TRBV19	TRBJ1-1	TGTGCCAGTAGTTCGACAGGCTGGGCTGAAGCTTTCTTT	CASSSTGWAEAFF
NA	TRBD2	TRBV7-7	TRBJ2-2	TGTGCCAGCAGCTCCCACACGGGGGGAGCCGGGGAGCTGTTTTTT	CASSSHTGGAGELFF
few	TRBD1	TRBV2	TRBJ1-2	TGTGCCAGCAGTGCGGACAGGGGGCGAGGCTACACCTTC	CASSADRGRGYTF
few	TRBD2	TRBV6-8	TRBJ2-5	TGTGCCAGCAGGGGGGGAGGGGCGGGGGAGACCCAGTACTTC	CASRGGGAGETQYF
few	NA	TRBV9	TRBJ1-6	TGTGCCAGCAAGGGGACGTCCTATAATTCACCCCTCCACTTT	CASKGTSYNSPLHF
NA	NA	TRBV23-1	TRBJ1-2	TGCGCCAGCAGTCAATCGGAAGGATCGGCAGCTAACTATGGCTACACCTTC	CASSQSEGSAANYGYTF
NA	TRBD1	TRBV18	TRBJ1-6	TGTGCCAGCTCACCGAACGACAGGGTTGACTCACCCCTCCACTTT	CASSPNDRVDSPLHF
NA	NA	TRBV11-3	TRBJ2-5	TGTGCCAGCAGCTTCACGGGTCTGGTCCAAGAGACCCAGTACTTC	CASSFTGLVQETQYF
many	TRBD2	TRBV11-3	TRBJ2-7	TGTGCCAGCAGCCAACCTACTAGCGCCCCCTACGAGCAGTACTTC	CASSQPTSAPYEQYF
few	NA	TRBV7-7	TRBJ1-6	TGTGCCAGCAGCTTAGAGGGACACCGGCCCACCCTCCACTTT	CASSLEGHRPTLHF
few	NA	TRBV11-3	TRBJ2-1	TGTGCCAGCAGCTTTTCCGGAGTGGACAATGAGCAGTTCTTC	CASSFSGVDNEQFF
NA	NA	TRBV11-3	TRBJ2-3	TGTGCCAGCAGCTTCAAGGCTGGGGGGACAGATACGCAGTATTTT	CASSFKAGGTDTQYF
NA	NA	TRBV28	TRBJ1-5	TGTGCCAGCAGTCTGGGCTTGGGGATGAAGCCCCAGCATTTT	CASSLGLGMKPQHF
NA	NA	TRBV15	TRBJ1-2	TGTGCCACCACATTGAAGGCGTCTAACTATGGCTACACCTTC	CATTLKASNYGYTF
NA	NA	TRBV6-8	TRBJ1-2	TGTGCCAGCAGTTACTCTGTGGGGGACTACGATCGGTATGGCTACACCTTC	CASSYSVGDYDRYGYTF
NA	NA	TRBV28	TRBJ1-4	TGTGCCAGCAGTTTAAGTGAGACCCCCCGAGGAAAACTATTTTTT	CASSLSETPRGKLFF
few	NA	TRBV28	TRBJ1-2	TGTGCCAGCACCCCCCCAGGGGCGGGTGGCTACACCTTC	CASTPPGAGGYTF
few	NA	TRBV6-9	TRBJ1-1	TGTGCCAGCAGAAAAGAGGGCACTGAAGCTTTCTTT	CASRKEGTEAFF
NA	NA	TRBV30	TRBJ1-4	TGTGCCTGGAGTCCCAGGGTAAAGGGTGAAAAACTGTTTTTT	CAWSPRVKGEKLFF
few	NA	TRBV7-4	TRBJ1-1	TGTGCCAGCAGCTTAACGCTGAACACTGAAGCTTTCTTT	CASSLTLNTEAFF
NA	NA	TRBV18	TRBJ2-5	TGTGCCAGCTCACCAATAGGGGAGGAGACCCAGTACTTC	CASSPIGEETQYF
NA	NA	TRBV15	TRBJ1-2	TGTGCCACCAGCAGACCCATGACAGATTATGGCTACACCTTC	CATSRPMTDYGYTF
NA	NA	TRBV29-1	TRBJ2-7	TGCAGCGTTGTGTGGGATCAGGATTCCTACGAGCAGTACTTC	CSVVWDQDSYEQYF
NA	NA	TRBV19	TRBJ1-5	TGTGCCAGTACGACATACGGAGGCAATCAGCCCCAGCATTTT	CASTTYGGNQPQHF
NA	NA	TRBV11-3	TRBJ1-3	TGTGCCAGCAGCTTAGGACAGTCCTCTGGAAACACCATATATTTT	CASSLGQSSGNTIYF
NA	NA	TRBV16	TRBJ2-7	TGTGCCAGCAGCCAATCAAACCGGCCCGGCAGGGGGGGCGAGCAGTACTTC	CASSQSNRPGRGGEQYF